A single sample is the source of the 9 T cell receptor gamma chains below, sequenced in a study of gamma delta lymphoproliferative disorders and STAT genes. The receptor sequences were amplified from genomic DNA of peripheral blood mononuclear cells. TCRdb repeated clone calling on the multiplex PCR reads with CATT. This table holds thousands of gamma-chain clones, around 12% found once. The sample comprised blood. The receptors were gathered from a human donor with gamma-delta T-cell large granular lymphocyte leukemia.

This clone has at least ten counts. As DNA, the CDR3 is TGTGCCACCTGGGACGGGCTCCATTATAAGAAACTCTTT. It specifies CATWDGLHYKKLF. V and J are TRGV2 and TRGJ1 or TRGJ2. TCRdb records no J gene; here it was assigned by comparing the DNA to germline. The CDR3 loop spans 13 amino acids. Trimming took 0 bases from V and 5 from J; bases not matched to a gene: 4. Germline V gives CDR1 EGSNGY, CDR2 YDSYNSKV.

This clone is medium-sized (0.01 to 0.1%) within its sample. The chain combines TRGV11 with TRGJP1. The J gene is absent in TCRdb and was assigned here via DNA matching to germline. TRGV11 is recorded as an ORF, its role being uncertain. V gave up 0 bases and J gave up 5 bases; unmatched junction bases: 6. This CDR3 is 16 amino acids long. The CDR3: CACWIRHHGTGWFKIF. Written as DNA, the CDR3 is TGTGCCTGCTGGATTAGGCACCACGGAACTGGTTGGTTCAAGATATTT.

By sample share, this clone is medium-sized (0.01 to 0.1%). V usage is TRGV10 and J usage is TRGJP1. TCRdb lists no J gene, so it was determined here by aligning the DNA to germline. TRGV10 is labeled an ORF, and its function is uncertain. The junction had 11 bases not matched to a gene; V was cut back by 11 bases and J by 4 bases. The CDR3 runs 14 residues. The DNA for the CDR3 is TGTGCTGCGCACCATTTCCACACTGGTTGGTTCAAGATATTT. Protein product: CAAHHFHTGWFKIF.

This clone was recorded many times. This sample also contains other DNA sequences that code for the same CDR3. This chain joins TRGV2 and TRGJ1 or TRGJ2. TCRdb is silent on the J gene; assignment here came from matching the DNA to germline. This CDR3 spans 23 amino acids. Germline assignment: CDR1 EGSNGY and CDR2 YDSYNSKV. V lost 1 base and J lost 1; bases outside the gene matches: 31. The CDR3: CATWDGRTRRGQKTDANYYKKLF. The CDR3 DNA sequence: TGTGCCACCTGGGACGGACGGACGAGGCGAGGCCAGAAAACGGACGCCAATTATTATAAGAAACTCTTT.

In this sample, this clone turned up a few times. The chain uses TRGV8 and TRGJP2. TCRdb supplies no J gene; here it was assigned by aligning the nucleotide sequence to germline. V shed 8 bases and J 11 bases; nucleotides not matched to a gene: 5. CDR1 is VENAVY and CDR2 is YDSYNSRV in the germline V gene. CDR3 length: 10 residues. The CDR3 protein is CATFRWIKTF. For the CDR3, the DNA is TGTGCCACCTTCCGCTGGATCAAGACGTTT.

This clone came up many times. The chain employs TRGV9 and TRGJ1 or TRGJ2. The J gene is absent in TCRdb and was assigned here via DNA matching to germline. Germline V lookup: CDR1 GITISATS, CDR2 ISYDGTV (reference sequence). Trimming took 0 bases from V and 5 from J; bases not matched to a gene: 4. CDR3 length equals 13 residues. CDR3 coding DNA: TGTGCCTTGTGGGAGGTGCACGATTATAAGAAACTCTTT. Translated, it gives CALWEVHDYKKLF.

This clone is termed medium-sized. There is no J gene call, but TRGV4 is given as the V gene. The CDR3 is 14 amino acids. Germline lookup yields CDR1 EGSTGY and CDR2 YDSYTSSV. CDR3 bases: TGTGCCACCTGGGATGGGATAGACCAAGGGGAGGGACTCTTT. Translation: CATWDGIDQGEGLF.

Concerning this clone: This may be a read error: a much more frequent sequence differs by one nucleotide. The chain links TRGV10 to TRGJP1. No J gene was available from TCRdb, and it was assigned here by a germline match of the DNA. TRGV10 is reported as an ORF; its role is uncertain. The CDR3 runs 13 residues. The V segment lost 8 bases and the J segment 7 bases; nucleotides outside the gene matches: 8. CDR3 in amino acids: CAAWDCNGWFKIF. CDR3 DNA: TGTGCTGCGTGGGATTGTAATGGTTGGTTCAAGATATTT.

This clone was detected ten times or more. J is TRGJ1 or TRGJ2 and V is TRGV2. Since TCRdb gives no J gene, matching the DNA to germline was used here to assign it. J lost 9 bases, V lost 1 base, and 3 bases had no gene match. This CDR3 region has 11 residues. Germline V gene lookup returns CDR1 EGSNGY and CDR2 YDSYNSKV. The CDR3 reads CATWDGIKKLF. The CDR3 nucleotides read TGTGCCACCTGGGACGGAATTAAGAAACTCTTT.